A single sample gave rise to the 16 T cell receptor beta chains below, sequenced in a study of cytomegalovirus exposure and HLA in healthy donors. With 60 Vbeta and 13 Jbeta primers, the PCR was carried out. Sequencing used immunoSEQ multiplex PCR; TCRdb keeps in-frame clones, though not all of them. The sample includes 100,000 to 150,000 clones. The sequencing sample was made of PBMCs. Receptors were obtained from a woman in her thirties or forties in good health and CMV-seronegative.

DNA for the CDR3: TGCGCCAGCAGCCAAGAGACAGGGGGAGCCTACGAGCAGTACTTC. Residues: CASSQETGGAYEQYF. V gene TRBV4-3 combines with J gene TRBJ2-7, with 9 bases fitting TRBD1. V gave up 0 bases and J gave up 2 bases; unmatched junction bases: 2. Germline CDR1 LGHNA, CDR2 YSLEER. The CDR3 sequence is 15 residues long.

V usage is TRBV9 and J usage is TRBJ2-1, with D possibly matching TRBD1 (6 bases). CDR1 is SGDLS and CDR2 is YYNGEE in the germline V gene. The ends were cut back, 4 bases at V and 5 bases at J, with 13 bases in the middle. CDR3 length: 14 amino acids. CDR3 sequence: CASSIFPGDNEQFF. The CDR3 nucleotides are TGTGCCAGCAGCATCTTCCCAGGGGACAATGAGCAGTTCTTC.

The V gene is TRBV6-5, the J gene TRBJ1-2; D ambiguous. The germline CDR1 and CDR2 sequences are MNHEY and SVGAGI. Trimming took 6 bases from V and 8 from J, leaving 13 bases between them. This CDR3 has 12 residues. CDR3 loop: CASRHSTGGYTF. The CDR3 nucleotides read TGTGCCAGCAGACATAGCACGGGGGGCTACACCTTC.

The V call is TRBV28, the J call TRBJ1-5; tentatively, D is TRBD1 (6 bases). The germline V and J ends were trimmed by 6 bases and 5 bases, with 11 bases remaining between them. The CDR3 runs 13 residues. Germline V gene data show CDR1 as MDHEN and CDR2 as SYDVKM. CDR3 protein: CASRSQGYQPQHF. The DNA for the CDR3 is TGTGCCAGCAGGTCACAGGGCTATCAGCCCCAGCATTTT.

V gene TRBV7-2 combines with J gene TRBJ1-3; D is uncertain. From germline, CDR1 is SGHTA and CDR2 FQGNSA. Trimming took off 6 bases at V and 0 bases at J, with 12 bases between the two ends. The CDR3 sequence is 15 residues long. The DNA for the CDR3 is TGTGCCAGCAGTAGCTCGGCGATCTCTGGAAACACCATATATTTT. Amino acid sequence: CASSSSAISGNTIYF. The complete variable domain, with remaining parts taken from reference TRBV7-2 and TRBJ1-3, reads GAGVSQSPSNKVTEKGKDVELRCDPISGHTALYWYRQSLGQGLEFLIYFQGNSAPDKSGLPSDRFSAERTGGSVSTLTIQRTQQEDSAVYLCASSSSAISGNTIYFGEGSWLTVV.

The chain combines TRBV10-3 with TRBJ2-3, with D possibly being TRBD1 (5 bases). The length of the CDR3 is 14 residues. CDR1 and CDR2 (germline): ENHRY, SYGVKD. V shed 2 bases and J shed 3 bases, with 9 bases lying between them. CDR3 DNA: TGTGCCATCAGTGAGCAGGGCCGGACAGATACGCAGTATTTT. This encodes CAISEQGRTDTQYF.

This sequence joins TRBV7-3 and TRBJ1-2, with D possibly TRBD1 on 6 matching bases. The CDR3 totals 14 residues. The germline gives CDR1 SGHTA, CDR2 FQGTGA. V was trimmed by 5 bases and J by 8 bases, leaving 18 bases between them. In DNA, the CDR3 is TGTGCCAGCAGCCCCGCCGGGTTAGGGGGAGGCTACACCTTC. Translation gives CASSPAGLGGGYTF.

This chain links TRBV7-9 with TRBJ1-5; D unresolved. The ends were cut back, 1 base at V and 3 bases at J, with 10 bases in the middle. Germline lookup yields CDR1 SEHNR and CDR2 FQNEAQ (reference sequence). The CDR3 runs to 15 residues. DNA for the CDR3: TGTGCCAGCAGCTTAGGAGTCACAGACAATCAGCCCCAGCATTTT. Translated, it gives CASSLGVTDNQPQHF. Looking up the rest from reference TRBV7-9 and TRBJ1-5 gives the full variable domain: DTGVSQNPRHKITKRGQNVTFRCDPISEHNRLYWYRQTLGQGPEFLTYFQNEAQLEKSRLLSDRFSAERPKGSFSTLEIQRTEQGDSAMYLCASSLGVTDNQPQHFGDGTRLSIL.

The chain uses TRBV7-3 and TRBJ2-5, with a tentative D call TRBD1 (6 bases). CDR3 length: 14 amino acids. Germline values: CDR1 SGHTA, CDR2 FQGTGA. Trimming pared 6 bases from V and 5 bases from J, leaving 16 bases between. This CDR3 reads CASSPQTGVETQYF. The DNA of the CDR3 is TGTGCCAGCAGTCCCCAGACAGGCGTGGAGACCCAGTACTTC.

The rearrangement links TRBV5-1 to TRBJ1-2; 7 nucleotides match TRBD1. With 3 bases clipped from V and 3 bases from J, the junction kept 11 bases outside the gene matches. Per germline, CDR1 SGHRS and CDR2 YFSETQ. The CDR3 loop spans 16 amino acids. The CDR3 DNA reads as TGCGCCAGCAGCTCGACCCCTGACAGGGCCTACTATGGCTACACCTTC. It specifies CASSSTPDRAYYGYTF.

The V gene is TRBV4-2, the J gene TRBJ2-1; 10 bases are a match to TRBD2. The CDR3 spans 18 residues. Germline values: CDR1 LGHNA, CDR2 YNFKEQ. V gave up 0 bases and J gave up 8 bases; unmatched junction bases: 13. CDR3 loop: CASSQDGPAGGPRHEQFF. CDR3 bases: TGTGCCAGCAGCCAAGATGGGCCAGCGGGGGGGCCAAGACATGAGCAGTTCTTC.

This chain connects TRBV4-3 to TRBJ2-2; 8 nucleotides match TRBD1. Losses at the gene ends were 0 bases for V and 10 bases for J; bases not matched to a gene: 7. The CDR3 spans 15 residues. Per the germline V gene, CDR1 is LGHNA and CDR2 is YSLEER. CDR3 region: CASSQESQGGKELFF. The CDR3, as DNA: TGCGCCAGCAGCCAAGAGTCACAGGGGGGTAAGGAGCTGTTTTTT.

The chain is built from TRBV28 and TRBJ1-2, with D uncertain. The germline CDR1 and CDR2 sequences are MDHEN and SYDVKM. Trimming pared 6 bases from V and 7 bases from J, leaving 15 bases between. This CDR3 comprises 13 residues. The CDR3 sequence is CASSLRSLGGYTF. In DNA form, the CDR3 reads TGTGCCAGCAGCCTGCGTAGCCTGGGTGGCTACACCTTC.

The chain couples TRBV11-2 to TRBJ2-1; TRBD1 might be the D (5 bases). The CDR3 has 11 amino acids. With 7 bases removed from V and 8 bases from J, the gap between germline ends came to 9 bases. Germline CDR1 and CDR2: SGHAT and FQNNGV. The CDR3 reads CASNWGHEQFF. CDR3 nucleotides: TGTGCCAGCAATTGGGGCCATGAGCAGTTCTTC.

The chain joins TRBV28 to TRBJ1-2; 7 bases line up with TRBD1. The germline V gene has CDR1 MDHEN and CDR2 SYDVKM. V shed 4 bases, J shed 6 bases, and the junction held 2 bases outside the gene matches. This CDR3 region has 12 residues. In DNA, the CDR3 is TGTGCCAGCAGTTCTGACAGGGATGGCTACACCTTC. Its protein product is CASSSDRDGYTF.

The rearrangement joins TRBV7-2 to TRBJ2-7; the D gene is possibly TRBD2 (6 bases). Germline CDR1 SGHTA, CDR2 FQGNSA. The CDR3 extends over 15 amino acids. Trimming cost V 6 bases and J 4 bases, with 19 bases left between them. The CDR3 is CASSPPGGRIYEQYF. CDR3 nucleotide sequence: TGTGCCAGCAGTCCCCCCGGGGGACGTATATACGAGCAGTACTTC.